These 4 T cell receptor beta chains came from one sample sequenced in a study of cytomegalovirus exposure and HLA in healthy donors. Profiled with immunoSEQ multiplex PCR; TCRdb holds only in-frame clones, not every one. Of under 300,000 clones listed, nearly 90% were seen once; the top ten hold roughly 0.4%. The sequencing sample was made of PBMCs. These receptors were taken from a woman aged 18-30 years in good health and CMV-seronegative.

J is TRBJ1-5 and V is TRBV6-5, with unresolved D. This CDR3 has 14 amino acids. V was shortened by 6 bases and J by 3 bases, with 12 bases between the two germline ends. CDR1 and CDR2 from the germline V gene are MNHEY and SVGAGI. DNA of the CDR3: TGTGCCAGCAGAATAGACGGGAACAATCAGCCCCAGCATTTT. This encodes CASRIDGNNQPQHF.

J is TRBJ1-1 and V is TRBV5-6, with a possible D match to TRBD1 (5 bases). The CDR3 is made up of 12 amino acids. CDR1 SGHDT and CDR2 YYEEEE come from the germline V gene. The V gene lost 5 bases and the J gene lost 6 bases, with 11 bases spanning the gap. The CDR3 nucleotides read TGTGCCAGCAGTCGGGACTCTGCTGAAGCTTTCTTT. Protein sequence: CASSRDSAEAFF.

The gene calls are TRBV4-3 and TRBJ2-7; 7 positions match TRBD1. Germline CDR1 is LGHNA and CDR2 is YSLEER. Trimming removed 4 bases from V and 4 bases from J; junction bases left unmatched: 10. The CDR3 contains 15 residues. In DNA form, the CDR3 reads TGCGCCAGCAGCCCCCACAGGGGTCTTTCTTACGAGCAGTACTTC. It yields the protein CASSPHRGLSYEQYF.

This chain links TRBV19 with TRBJ1-2, with 7 bases that match TRBD1. Germline CDR1 and CDR2: LNHDA and SQIVND (reference sequence). Trimming removed 1 base from V and 8 bases from J; junction bases left unmatched: 7. There are 14 residues in the CDR3. For the CDR3, the DNA is TGTGCCAGTAGTATAGGCCTGGTAGGGGGCGGCTACACCTTC. This encodes CASSIGLVGGGYTF.